This TCR beta chain was documented in a study of response to subunit inactivated influenza vaccine. Broader study findings: With each seasonal influenza vaccination, the authors suggested, few new T cells are recruited.

The CDR3 has 15 residues. Germline V CDR1 and CDR2: DFQATT, SNEGSKA (reference sequence). With V trimmed by 6 bases and J by 2 bases, 11 bases remained unmatched. The sample holds many counts of this clonotype. Its antigen is as yet unknown. TCRdb used MiXCR to reprocess the RT-PCR reads, holding one entry per CDR3 protein. The sample gives about 160,000 distinct CDR3 sequences, 11% of which show up once; approximately 13% is in the top ten. Sequencing used non-naive T cells sorted from PBMCs, obtained about 40 days after vaccination. This TCR was sampled from a middle-aged man who received an inactivated influenza vaccine. The rearrangement uses TRBV20-1 and TRBJ2-7, with TRBD1 matching 9 bases. The CDR3 loop reads CSATAGQGKTYEQYF. The CDR3 coding sequence is TGCAGTGCAACGGCGGGACAGGGAAAAACCTACGAGCAGTACTTC.